Presented here are 2 T cell receptor beta chains from one specimen sequenced in a study of T-cell memory formation after mild COVID-19. TCRdb used MiXCR to reprocess the 5' RACE reads, holding one entry per CDR3 protein. Found here are hundreds of thousands of distinct CDR3 sequences, approximately 16% of them singletons; the top ten hold about 22%. Sequencing was performed on PBMCs or a T cell subset sorted from them (not recorded which). These receptors were taken from a man younger than 35 who had mild COVID-19 (a few samples of this study predate the infection). Cell type and time point are not known.

V usage is TRBV25-1 and J usage is TRBJ2-2; weak D call: TRBD2 (6 bases). Germline V gene lookup returns CDR1 MGHDK and CDR2 SYGVNS. There are 13 residues in the CDR3. The V end lost 2 bases, the J end lost 7 bases, and 8 bases lay between the germline ends. DNA of the CDR3: TGTGCCAGCAGTGAAGGAGGGGTCGGGGAGCTGTTTTTT. Its protein product is CASSEGGVGELFF.

The chain combines TRBV19 with TRBJ2-5, with 7 bases matching TRBD1. J gave up 4 bases and V 3 bases, and 11 bases lay outside the gene matches. This CDR3 has 16 amino acids. The germline CDR1 and CDR2 sequences are LNHDA and SQIVND (reference sequence). CDR3 sequence: CASSMDRWAGRETQYF. CDR3 nucleotides: TGTGCCAGTAGTATGGACAGGTGGGCAGGTCGAGAGACCCAGTACTTC. The full variable domain, in which reference TRBV19 and TRBJ2-5 provide the parts outside the CDR3, is DGGITQSPKYLFRKEGQNVTLSCEQNLNHDAMYWYRQDPGQGLRLIYYSQIVNDFQKGDIAEGYSVSREKKESFPLTVTSAQKNPTAFYLCASSMDRWAGRETQYFGPGTRLLVL.